Given below is one TCR beta chain in context. Antigen specificity is unknown. The CDR3 extends over 16 amino acids. CDR1 is LGHDT and CDR2 is YNNKEL in the germline V gene (reference sequence). The germline V and J ends were trimmed by 5 bases and 0 bases, with 14 bases remaining between them. Data came from immunoSEQ multiplex PCR; TCRdb stores just in-frame clones and leaves some out. The sample lists 90,000 to 120,000 clones, over 80% occurring once. This sample is part of a study of T cell responses to AZD1222 COVID-19 vaccine. Study results and limitations: Baseline seropositives among AZD1222 recipients totaled only six or seven. Increases in Spike-specific TCR breadth and depth were seen after two AZD1222 doses. Clonal diversity was possibly underestimated, and white British individuals and females predominated among donors.

The V call is TRBV3-1 (or the pseudogene TRBV3-2), the J call TRBJ1-3; D gene unclear. This TCR was recovered from an adult who received the AZD1222 COVID-19 vaccine. This specimen was peripheral blood, taken 28 days after the second AZD1222 dose. This chain's CDR3 is CASSETISSSGNTIYF. The DNA of the CDR3 is TGTGCCAGCAGCGAAACTATCTCGAGCTCTGGAAACACCATATATTTT.